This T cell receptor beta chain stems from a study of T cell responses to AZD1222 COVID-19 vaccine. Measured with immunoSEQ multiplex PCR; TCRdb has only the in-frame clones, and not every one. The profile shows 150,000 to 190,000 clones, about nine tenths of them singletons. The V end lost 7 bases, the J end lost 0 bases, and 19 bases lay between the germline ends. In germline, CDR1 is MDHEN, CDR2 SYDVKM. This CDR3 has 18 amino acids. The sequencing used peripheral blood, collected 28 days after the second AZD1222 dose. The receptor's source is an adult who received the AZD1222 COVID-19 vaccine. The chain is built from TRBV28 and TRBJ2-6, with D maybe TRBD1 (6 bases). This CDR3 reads CASIPSQGTNSGANVLTF. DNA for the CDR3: TGTGCCAGCATTCCTTCGCAGGGGACAAACTCTGGGGCCAACGTCCTGACTTTC.